The clone carrying this TCR beta chain was seen many times. Its antigen remains unidentified. This record comes from a study of response to subunit inactivated influenza vaccine. TCRdb fed the RT-PCR reads into MiXCR, producing one record per CDR3 protein. The sample holds a few hundred thousand distinct CDR3 sequences, 21% seen once. Overall study findings and caveats: The authors proposed limited new T cell recruitment per seasonal influenza vaccination.

V lost 6 bases to trimming and J lost 3 bases, with 15 bases between them. Looked up from germline, CDR1 is DFQATT and CDR2 is SNEGSKA (reference sequence). The CDR3 is 13 residues long. The material was PBMCs from blood, obtained about 20 months after vaccination. The receptor comes from a man aged 50-75 years who received an inactivated influenza vaccine. The chain employs TRBV20-1 and TRBJ2-7; possibly TRBD1 for D (6 bases). CDR3 in amino acids: CSAAGTQDYEQYF. CDR3 coding DNA: TGCAGTGCCGCCGGGACACAAGACTACGAGCAGTACTTC.